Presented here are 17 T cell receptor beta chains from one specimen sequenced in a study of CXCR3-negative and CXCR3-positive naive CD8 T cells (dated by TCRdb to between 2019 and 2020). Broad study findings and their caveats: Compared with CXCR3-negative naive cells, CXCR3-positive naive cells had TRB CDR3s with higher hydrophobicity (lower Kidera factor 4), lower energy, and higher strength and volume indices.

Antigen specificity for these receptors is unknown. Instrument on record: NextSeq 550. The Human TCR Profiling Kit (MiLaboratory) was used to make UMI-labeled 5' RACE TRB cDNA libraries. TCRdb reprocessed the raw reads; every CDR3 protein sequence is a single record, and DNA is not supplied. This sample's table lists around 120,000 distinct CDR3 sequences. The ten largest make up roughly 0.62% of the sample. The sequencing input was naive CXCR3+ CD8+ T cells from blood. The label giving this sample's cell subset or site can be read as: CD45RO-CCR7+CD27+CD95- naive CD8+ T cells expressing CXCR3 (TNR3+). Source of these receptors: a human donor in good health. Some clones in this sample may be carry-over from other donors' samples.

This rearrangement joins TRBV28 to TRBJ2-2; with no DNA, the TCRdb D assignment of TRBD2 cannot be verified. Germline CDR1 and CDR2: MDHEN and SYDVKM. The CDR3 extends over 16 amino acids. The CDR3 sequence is CASSFGEGSNTGELFF.

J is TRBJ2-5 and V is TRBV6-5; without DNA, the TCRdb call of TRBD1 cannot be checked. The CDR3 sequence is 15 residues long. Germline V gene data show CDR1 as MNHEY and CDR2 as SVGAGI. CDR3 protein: CASSYSGTGVETQYF.

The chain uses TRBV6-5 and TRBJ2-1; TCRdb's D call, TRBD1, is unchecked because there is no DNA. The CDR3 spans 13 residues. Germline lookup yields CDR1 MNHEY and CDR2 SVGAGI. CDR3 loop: CASTPGSGNEQFF.

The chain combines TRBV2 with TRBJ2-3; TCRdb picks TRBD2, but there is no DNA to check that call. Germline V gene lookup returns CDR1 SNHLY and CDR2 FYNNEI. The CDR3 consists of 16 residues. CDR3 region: CASSTGTSDNTDTQYF.

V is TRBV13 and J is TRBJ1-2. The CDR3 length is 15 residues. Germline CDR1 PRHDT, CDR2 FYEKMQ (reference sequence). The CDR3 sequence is CASSLGPSLGYGYTF. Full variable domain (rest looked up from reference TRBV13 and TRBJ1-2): AAGVIQSPRHLIKEKRETATLKCYPIPRHDTVYWYQQGPGQDPQFLISFYEKMQSDKGSIPDRFSAQQFSDYHSELNMSSLELGDSALYFCASSLGPSLGYGYTFGSGTRLTVV.

CDR3 protein: CSVEVLDREGEQYF. The rearrangement uses TRBV29-1 and TRBJ2-7; TCRdb picks TRBD1, but there is no DNA to check that call. CDR1 and CDR2 (germline): SQVTM, ANQGSEA. The CDR3 is 14 amino acids.

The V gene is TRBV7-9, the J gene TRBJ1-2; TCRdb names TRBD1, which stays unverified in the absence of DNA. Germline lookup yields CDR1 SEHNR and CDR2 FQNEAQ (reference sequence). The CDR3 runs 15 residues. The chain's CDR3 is CASSSPGQGTYGYTF.

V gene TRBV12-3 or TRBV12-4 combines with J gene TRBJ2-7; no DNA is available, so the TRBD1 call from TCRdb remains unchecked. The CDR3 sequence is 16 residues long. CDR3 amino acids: CASSLEDRGNSYEQYF.

The CDR3 sequence: CASSQGQGANNEQFF. The chain joins TRBV4-1 to TRBJ2-1; TCRdb selects TRBD1, and the lack of DNA leaves this call unchecked. The CDR3 spans 15 residues. Germline CDR1 and CDR2: MGHRA and YSYEKL.

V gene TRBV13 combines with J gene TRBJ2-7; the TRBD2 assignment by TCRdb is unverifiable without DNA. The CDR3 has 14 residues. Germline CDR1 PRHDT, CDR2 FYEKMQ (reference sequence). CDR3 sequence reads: CASSPTRGAYEQYF.

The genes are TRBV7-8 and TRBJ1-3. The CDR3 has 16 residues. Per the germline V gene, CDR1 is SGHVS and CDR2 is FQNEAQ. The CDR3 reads CASSFPADNSGNTIYF.

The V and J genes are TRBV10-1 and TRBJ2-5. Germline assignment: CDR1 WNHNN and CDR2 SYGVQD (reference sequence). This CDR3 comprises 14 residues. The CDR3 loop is CASSESGDQETQYF.

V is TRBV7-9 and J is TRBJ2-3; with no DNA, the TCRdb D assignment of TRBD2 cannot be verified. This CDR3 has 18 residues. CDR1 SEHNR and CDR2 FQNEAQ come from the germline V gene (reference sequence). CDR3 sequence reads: CASSSEGTSGPLPDTQYF.

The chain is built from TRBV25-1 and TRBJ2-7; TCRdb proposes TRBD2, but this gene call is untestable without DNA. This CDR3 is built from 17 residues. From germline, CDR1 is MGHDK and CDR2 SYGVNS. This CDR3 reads CASSSPGGAKTEYEQYF.

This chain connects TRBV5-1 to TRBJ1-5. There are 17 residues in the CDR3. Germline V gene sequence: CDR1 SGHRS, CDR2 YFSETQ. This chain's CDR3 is CASSAGSEADSNQPQHF.

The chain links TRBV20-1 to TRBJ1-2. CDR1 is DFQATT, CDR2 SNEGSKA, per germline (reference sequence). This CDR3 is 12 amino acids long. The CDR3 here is CSARLVNYGYTF.

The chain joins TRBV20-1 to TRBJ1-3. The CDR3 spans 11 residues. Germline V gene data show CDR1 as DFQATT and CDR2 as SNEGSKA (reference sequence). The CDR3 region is CSASDGNTIYF.